This T cell receptor beta chain is drawn from a study of blood T cell repertoires in COVID-19. Overall study: In each case, the material was cDNA or gDNA derived from T cells, B-cell-depleted T cells, or PBMCs.

Method: immunoSEQ multiplex PCR; TCRdb's copy keeps in-frame clones and lacks some. The profile shows 350,000 or so clones, about 87% of them singletons. The origin of this receptor is a woman in her twenties or thirties with COVID-19, enrolled during active disease. Sequencing input: peripheral blood.

CDR3 protein: CASSQVAGQGPTDTQYF. The CDR3 coding sequence is TGTGCCAGCAGCCAAGTCGCGGGACAGGGACCAACAGATACGCAGTATTTT. The chain has TRBV4-2 and TRBJ2-3; 9 nucleotides align to TRBD1. V shed 1 base, J shed 3 bases, and the junction held 8 bases outside the gene matches. This CDR3 is 17 amino acids long. Germline CDR1 reads LGHNA; CDR2 reads YNFKEQ.